These 8 T cell receptor beta chains were sequenced from one sample in a study of blood T cell repertoires in COVID-19. Sequenced by immunoSEQ multiplex PCR; TCRdb stores in-frame clones only, minus some. The sample holds roughly 220,000 clones; 75% to 90% are singletons and the top ten take 2.2%. Source material: peripheral blood. The origin of the receptors is a man aged 25-40 years who had recovered from COVID-19.

The chain uses TRBV2 and TRBJ1-1; D call uncertain. CDR3 length: 11 amino acids. V was clipped by 9 bases and J by 4 bases, with 9 bases between them. Germline CDR1 and CDR2: SNHLY and FYNNEI. The CDR3 protein is CARRQATEAFF. The CDR3 DNA reads as TGTGCCAGACGTCAGGCCACTGAAGCTTTCTTT.

The chain employs TRBV19 and TRBJ1-4; D remains ambiguous. Trimming pared 5 bases from V and 0 bases from J, leaving 16 bases between. CDR1 LNHDA and CDR2 SQIVND come from the germline V gene (reference sequence). The CDR3 loop spans 17 amino acids. CDR3 loop: CASSSPSAAATNEKLFF. The CDR3 region has the DNA TGTGCCAGTAGTTCTCCCAGCGCCGCTGCAACTAATGAAAAACTGTTTTTT.

J is TRBJ1-2 and V is TRBV2, with a tentative D call TRBD1 (6 bases). The CDR3 totals 17 residues. The germline V and J ends were trimmed by 5 bases and 4 bases, with 23 bases remaining between them. Germline V gene lookup returns CDR1 SNHLY and CDR2 FYNNEI. The CDR3 coding sequence is TGTGCCAGCAGTACTCATGCGGCATTGGGACACCCCTATGGCTACACCTTC. Translation: CASSTHAALGHPYGYTF.

The chain carries TRBV18 and TRBJ2-7; 7 bases match TRBD2. The V and J ends lost 1 base and 0 bases, in that order; junction bases with no gene match: 3. This CDR3 is 15 amino acids long. Looked up from germline, CDR1 is KGHSH and CDR2 is LQKENI. In DNA form, the CDR3 reads TGTGCCAGCTCACCACGGGGGGGAGGCTCCTACGAGCAGTACTTC. This encodes CASSPRGGGSYEQYF.

This clone has just one count. As DNA, the CDR3 is TGTGCCAGCAGGGAAACAGGGCTAGACGCCAACGTCCTGACTTTC. As protein: CASRETGLDANVLTF. J is TRBJ2-6 and V is TRBV25-1; D perhaps matches TRBD1 (6 bases). Trimming removed 6 bases from V and 7 bases from J, with 16 bases in between. The CDR3 loop spans 15 amino acids. The germline V gene has CDR1 MGHDK and CDR2 SYGVNS.

The rearrangement links TRBV12-3 or TRBV12-4 to TRBJ1-2; D ambiguous. V was clipped by 1 base and J by 7 bases, with 10 bases between them. The CDR3 sequence is 13 residues long. As DNA, the CDR3 is TGTGCCAGCAGTTTAGATGAGGTCGTTGGCTACACCTTC. Amino acid sequence: CASSLDEVVGYTF.

The J gene is TRBJ2-3, the V gene TRBV11-2, with 8 bases identical to TRBD2. The CDR3 has 15 residues. With 0 bases clipped from V and 2 bases from J, the junction kept 1 base outside the gene matches. Germline V gene lookup returns CDR1 SGHAT and CDR2 FQNNGV. The CDR3 DNA reads as TGTGCCAGCAGCTTAGACGGGGGGGTCACAGATACGCAGTATTTT. Protein sequence: CASSLDGGVTDTQYF.

The rearrangement links TRBV4-2 to TRBJ1-1; TRBD1 aligns across 8 bases. The V segment lost 4 bases and the J segment 5 bases; nucleotides outside the gene matches: 15. The CDR3 contains 17 residues. Germline V gene lookup returns CDR1 LGHNA and CDR2 YNFKEQ. The CDR3 DNA reads as TGTGCCAGCAGCCGGGAAACAGGGGGAATCTTGGGTACTGAAGCTTTCTTT. It specifies CASSRETGGILGTEAFF.